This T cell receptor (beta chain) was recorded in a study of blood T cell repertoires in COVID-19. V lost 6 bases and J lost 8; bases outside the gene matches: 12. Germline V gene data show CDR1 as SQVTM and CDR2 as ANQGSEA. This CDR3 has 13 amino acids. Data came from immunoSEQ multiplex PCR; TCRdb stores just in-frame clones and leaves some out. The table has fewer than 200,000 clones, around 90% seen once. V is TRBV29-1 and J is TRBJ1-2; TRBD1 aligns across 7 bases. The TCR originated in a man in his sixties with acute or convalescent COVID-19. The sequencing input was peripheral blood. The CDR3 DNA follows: TGCAGCGTCCTGTTGACAGGGATGCAAGGCTACACCTTC. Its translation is CSVLLTGMQGYTF.